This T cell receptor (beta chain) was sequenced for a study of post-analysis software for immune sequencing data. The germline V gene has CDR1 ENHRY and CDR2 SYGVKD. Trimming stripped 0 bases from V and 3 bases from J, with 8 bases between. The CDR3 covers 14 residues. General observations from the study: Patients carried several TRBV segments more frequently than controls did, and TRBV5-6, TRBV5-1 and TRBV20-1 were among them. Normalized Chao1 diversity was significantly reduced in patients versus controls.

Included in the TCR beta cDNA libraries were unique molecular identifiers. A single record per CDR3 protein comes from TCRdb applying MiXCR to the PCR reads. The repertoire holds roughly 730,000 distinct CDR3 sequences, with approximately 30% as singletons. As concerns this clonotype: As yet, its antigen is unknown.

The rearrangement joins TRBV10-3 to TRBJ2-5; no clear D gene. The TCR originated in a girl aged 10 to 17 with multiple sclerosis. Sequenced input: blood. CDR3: CAISESRDKETQYF. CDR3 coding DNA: TGTGCCATCAGTGAGTCGCGAGATAAAGAGACCCAGTACTTC.